The T cell receptor beta chain described here comes from a study of metastatic and nonmetastatic thyroid tumors. In the study overall: A comparison of repertoires was made across blood and tumor or nodule tissue from malignant and benign thyroid patients.

In this sample, this clone turned up many times. Its antigen remains unidentified. All patients were untreated before thyroid surgery. Germline V gives CDR1 MGHRA, CDR2 YSYEKL. The CDR3 covers 16 residues. V was pared by 1 base and J by 8 bases, with 15 bases between. Study-level findings and limits: It was reported that TCR beta diversity was significantly higher in malignant thyroid tumors than benign nodules, in blood and tumor.

TCRdb re-processed the PCR reads through MiXCR. The sample shows about 24,000 clones, roughly 12% of them seen only once. The source is a female donor with papillary thyroid cancer or a benign thyroid nodule (not recorded which). Some clones in this sample may be carry-over from other donors' samples. This rearrangement joins TRBV4-1 to TRBJ1-6, with D perhaps matching TRBD1 (6 bases). Sequencing was done on a sample of blood. CDR3 sequence (DNA): TGCGCCAGCAGCCAAGGAGGTACAGGGAGGGATTCACCCCTCCACTTT. Amino acids: CASSQGGTGRDSPLHF.